One and the same sample provided the 10 T cell receptor beta chains below, sequenced in a study of cytomegalovirus exposure and HLA in healthy donors. Assay: immunoSEQ multiplex PCR; the TCRdb copy retains only in-frame clones and omits some. The data contain 100,000 to 130,000 clones, about 85% of them seen just once; the ten biggest clones take up 3% to 3.5%. Material for sequencing was PBMCs. These receptors were obtained from a woman between 18 and 30 years old in good health and CMV-seronegative.

The CDR3 bases are TGTGCCAGCAGTGAATCTGAGACCTACGAGCAGTACTTC. This encodes CASSESETYEQYF. The genes are TRBV6-1 and TRBJ2-7, with unresolved D. CDR1 and CDR2 from the germline V gene are MNHNS and SASEGT. This CDR3 has 13 amino acids. V was pared by 2 bases and J by 2 bases, with 7 bases between.

V is TRBV10-2 and J is TRBJ1-6; D unclear. The CDR3 is 16 amino acids. Trimming left V 3 bases short and J 3 bases short, with 12 bases between. Germline CDR1 and CDR2: WSHSY and SAAADI. The CDR3 coding sequence is TGCGCCAGCAGTGAAAATTTCCGGGACTATAATTCACCCCTCCACTTT. Its translation is CASSENFRDYNSPLHF.

The chain uses TRBV4-1 and TRBJ2-5, with no clear D. The CDR3 covers 14 residues. V was cut by 1 base and J by 5 bases, with 11 bases left in between. Germline loops: CDR1 MGHRA, CDR2 YSYEKL. In nucleotides, the CDR3 is TGCGCCAGCAGCCAAGGAGGTCCGTGGGAGACCCAGTACTTC. Protein sequence: CASSQGGPWETQYF.

CDR3 region: CASSIGPPNQPQHF. The CDR3 nucleotides read TGTGCCAGTAGTATTGGGCCCCCGAATCAGCCCCAGCATTTT. The rearrangement links TRBV19 to TRBJ1-5; no firm D call. The ends were cut back, 3 bases at V and 4 bases at J, with 10 bases in the middle. This CDR3 is built from 14 residues. CDR1 and CDR2 from the germline V gene are LNHDA and SQIVND (reference sequence). Looking up the rest from reference TRBV19 and TRBJ1-5 gives the full variable domain: DGGITQSPKYLFRKEGQNVTLSCEQNLNHDAMYWYRQDPGQGLRLIYYSQIVNDFQKGDIAEGYSVSREKKESFPLTVTSAQKNPTAFYLCASSIGPPNQPQHFGDGTRLSIL.

This chain joins TRBV2 and TRBJ2-3; 12 bases fit TRBD1. V lost 5 bases to trimming and J lost 3 bases; unmatched junction nucleotides: 3. The V gene's germline CDR1 is SNHLY and CDR2 FYNNEI. The length of the CDR3 is 15 residues. CDR3 bases: TGTGCCAGCAGTCGGGACAGGGGGCGGACAGATACGCAGTATTTT. It is translated as CASSRDRGRTDTQYF.

This rearrangement joins TRBV5-6 to TRBJ2-7, with 10 nucleotides matching TRBD1. Germline V gene lookup returns CDR1 SGHDT and CDR2 YYEEEE. V trimming: 4 bases; J trimming: 3 bases; junction bases outside the gene matches: 4. There are 14 residues in the CDR3. The DNA for the CDR3 is TGTGCCAGCAGCCAGACAGGGGGCCACTACGAGCAGTACTTC. Translated: CASSQTGGHYEQYF.

The CDR3 nucleotides read TGTGCCAGCAGCCAAGTGAGCACCGGGGAGCTGTTTTTT. Translation gives CASSQVSTGELFF. The V call is TRBV16, the J call TRBJ2-2; D remains ambiguous. Trimming stripped 2 bases from V and 4 bases from J, with 5 bases between. The germline gives CDR1 KGHSY, CDR2 FQNENV. CDR3 length equals 13 residues.

The J gene is TRBJ1-2, the V gene TRBV4-1; TRBD1 aligns across 7 bases. Looked up from germline, CDR1 is MGHRA and CDR2 is YSYEKL. V lost 4 bases, J lost 3 bases, and 5 bases stayed unmatched. CDR3 length: 14 amino acids. Here the CDR3 reads CASSLRGIDYGYTF. CDR3 DNA: TGCGCCAGCAGCCTCAGGGGGATAGACTATGGCTACACCTTC.

The CDR3 nucleotides read TGTGCCAGCTCACCAACCGGGACAGTGCTCTACGAGCAGTACTTC. Residues: CASSPTGTVLYEQYF. The V and J genes are TRBV18 and TRBJ2-7; 7 bases line up with TRBD1. With 2 bases clipped from V and 3 bases from J, the junction kept 7 bases outside the gene matches. The CDR3 runs to 15 residues. Looked up from germline, CDR1 is KGHSH and CDR2 is LQKENI.

The rearrangement links TRBV30 to TRBJ1-2; 7 positions match TRBD1. The CDR3 is 14 amino acids. CDR1 and CDR2 from the germline V gene are GTSNPN and SVGIG (reference sequence). Losses at the gene ends were 1 base for V and 4 bases for J; bases not matched to a gene: 6. The CDR3: CAWSDRGRTYGYTF. For the CDR3, the DNA is TGTGCCTGGAGTGACAGGGGAAGAACCTATGGCTACACCTTC. The whole variable domain, remainder taken from reference TRBV30 and TRBJ1-2, is SQTIHQWPATLVQPVGSPLSLECTVEGTSNPNLYWYRQAAGRGLQLLFYSVGIGQISSEVPQNLSASRPQDRQFILSSKKLLLSDSGFYLCAWSDRGRTYGYTFGSGTRLTVV.